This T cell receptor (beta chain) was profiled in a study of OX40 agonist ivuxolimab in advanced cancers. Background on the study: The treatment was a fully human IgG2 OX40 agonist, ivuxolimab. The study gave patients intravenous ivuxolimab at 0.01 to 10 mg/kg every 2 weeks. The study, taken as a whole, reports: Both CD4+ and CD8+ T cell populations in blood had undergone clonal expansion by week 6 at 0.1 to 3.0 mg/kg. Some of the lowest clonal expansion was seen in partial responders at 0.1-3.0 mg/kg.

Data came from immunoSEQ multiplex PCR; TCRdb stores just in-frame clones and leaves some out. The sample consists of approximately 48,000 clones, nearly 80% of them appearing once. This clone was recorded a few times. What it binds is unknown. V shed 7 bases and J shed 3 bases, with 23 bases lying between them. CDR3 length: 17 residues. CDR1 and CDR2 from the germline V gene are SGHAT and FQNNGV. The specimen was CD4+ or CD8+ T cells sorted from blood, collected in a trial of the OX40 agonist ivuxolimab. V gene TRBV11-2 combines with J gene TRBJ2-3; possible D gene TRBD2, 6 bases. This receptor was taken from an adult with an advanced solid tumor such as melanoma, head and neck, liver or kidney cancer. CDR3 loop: CASNLARGGEGTDTQYF. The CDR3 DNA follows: TGTGCCAGCAACCTAGCACGCGGCGGGGAAGGGACAGATACGCAGTATTTT. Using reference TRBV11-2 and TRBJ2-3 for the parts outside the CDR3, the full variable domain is EAGVAQSPRYKIIEKRQSVAFWCNPISGHATLYWYQQILGQGPKLLIQFQNNGVVDDSQLPKDRFSAERLKGVDSTLKIQPAKLEDSAVYLCASNLARGGEGTDTQYFGPGTRLTVL.